The TCR beta chain under discussion was sequenced for a study of CD8+CD57+ T cells in acquired aplastic anemia. Overall study context: Mean yield of DNA from sorted CD4+ and CD8+ cells was 3 to 3.5 ug.

Regarding the study as a whole: The study identified around 28 CD8+ CDR3 sequences shared by patients and controls.

Researchers used genomic DNA as the template to profile TCR beta VDJ and CDR3. TCRdb reprocessed the reads via MiXCR and lists one record per CDR3 protein. This sample yields about 160,000 distinct CDR3 sequences, of which roughly half are seen a single time; 2.5% to 4% belongs to the top ten. Note on this clonotype: Its antigen is still unknown. This could be a read error, since a much larger clone is one nucleotide away.

The sequenced patients had an expansion of CD8+CD57+ cells seen by flow cytometry. The V and J ends lost 6 bases and 1 base, in that order; junction bases with no gene match: 5. CDR3 length: 13 residues. The germline CDR1 and CDR2 sequences are DFQATT and SNEGSKA (reference sequence). Sequenced sample: sorted CD4+, CD8+, or CD8+CD57+ T cells (not recorded which) from PBMCs. The chain is built from TRBV20-1 and TRBJ1-1, with 7 bases identical to TRBD1. This TCR derives from a human donor with aplastic anemia. DNA of the CDR3: TGCAGTGCACAGACAGGGCGGAACACTGAAGCTTTCTTT. It encodes CSAQTGRNTEAFF.